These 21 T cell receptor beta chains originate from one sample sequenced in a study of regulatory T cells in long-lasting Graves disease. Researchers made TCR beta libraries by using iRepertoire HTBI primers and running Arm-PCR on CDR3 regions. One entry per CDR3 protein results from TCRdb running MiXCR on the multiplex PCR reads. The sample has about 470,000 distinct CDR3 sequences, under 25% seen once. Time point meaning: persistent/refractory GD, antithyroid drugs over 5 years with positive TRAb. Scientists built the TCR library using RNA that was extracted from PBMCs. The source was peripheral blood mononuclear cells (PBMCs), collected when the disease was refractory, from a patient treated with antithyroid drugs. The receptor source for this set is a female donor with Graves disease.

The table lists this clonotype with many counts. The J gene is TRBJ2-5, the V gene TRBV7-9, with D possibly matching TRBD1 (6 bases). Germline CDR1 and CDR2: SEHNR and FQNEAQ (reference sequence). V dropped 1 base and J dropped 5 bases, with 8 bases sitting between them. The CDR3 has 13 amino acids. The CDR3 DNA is TGTGCCAGCAGCTTAGGGGGGCACGAGACCCAGTACTTC. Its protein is CASSLGGHETQYF.

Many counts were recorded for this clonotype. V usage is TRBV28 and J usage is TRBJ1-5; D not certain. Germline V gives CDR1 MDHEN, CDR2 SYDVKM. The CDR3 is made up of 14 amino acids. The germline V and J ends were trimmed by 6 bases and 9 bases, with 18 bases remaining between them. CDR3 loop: CASSRVLLMVPQHF. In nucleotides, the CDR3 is TGTGCCAGCAGCCGAGTTCTCTTGATGGTGCCCCAGCATTTT.

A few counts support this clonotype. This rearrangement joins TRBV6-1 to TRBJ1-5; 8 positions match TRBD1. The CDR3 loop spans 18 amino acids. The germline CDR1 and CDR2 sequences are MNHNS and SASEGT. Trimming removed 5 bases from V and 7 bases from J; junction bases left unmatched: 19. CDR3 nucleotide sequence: TGTGCCAGCAGTCCCATAGGGTGGAGGCAGGGGGCCTGGCAGCCCCAGCATTTT. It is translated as CASSPIGWRQGAWQPQHF.

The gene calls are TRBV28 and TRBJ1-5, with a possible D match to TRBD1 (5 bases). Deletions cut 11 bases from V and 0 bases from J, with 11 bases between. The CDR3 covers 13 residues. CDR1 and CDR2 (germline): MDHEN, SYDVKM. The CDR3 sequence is CAGGGYSNQPQHF. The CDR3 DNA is TGTGCCGGGGGGGGATATAGCAATCAGCCCCAGCATTTT.

The CDR3 DNA reads as TGCAGTGCTAGAAACAGCGGGACCTCCTACAATGAGCAGTTCTTC. This sequence encodes CSARNSGTSYNEQFF. V is TRBV20-1 and J is TRBJ2-1, with 7 bases lining up with TRBD2. The CDR3 contains 15 residues. The ends lost 2 bases at V and 0 bases at J; junction bases unmatched: 4. The germline V gene encodes CDR1 DFQATT and CDR2 SNEGSKA (reference sequence).

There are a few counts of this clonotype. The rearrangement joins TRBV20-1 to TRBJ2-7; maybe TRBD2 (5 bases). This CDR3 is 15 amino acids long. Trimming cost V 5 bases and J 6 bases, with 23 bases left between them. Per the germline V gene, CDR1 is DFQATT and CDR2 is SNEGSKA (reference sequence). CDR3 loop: CSAGPAERQTSEQYF. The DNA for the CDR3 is TGCAGTGCTGGGCCGGCGGAGCGGCAAACATCCGAGCAGTACTTC.

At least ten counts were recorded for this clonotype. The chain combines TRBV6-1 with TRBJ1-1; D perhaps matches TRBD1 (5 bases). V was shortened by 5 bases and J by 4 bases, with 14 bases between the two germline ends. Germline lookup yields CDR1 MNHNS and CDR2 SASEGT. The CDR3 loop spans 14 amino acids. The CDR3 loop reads CASSTHTRGTEAFF. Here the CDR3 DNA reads TGTGCCAGCAGTACCCACACGAGGGGCACTGAAGCTTTCTTT.

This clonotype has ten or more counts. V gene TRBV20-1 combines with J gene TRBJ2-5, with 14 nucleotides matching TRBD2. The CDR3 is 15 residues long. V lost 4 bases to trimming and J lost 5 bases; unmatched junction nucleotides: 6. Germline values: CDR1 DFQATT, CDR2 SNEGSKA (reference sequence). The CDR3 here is CSATRLAGGGETQYF. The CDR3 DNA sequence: TGCAGTGCTACCCGACTAGCGGGAGGGGGGGAGACCCAGTACTTC.

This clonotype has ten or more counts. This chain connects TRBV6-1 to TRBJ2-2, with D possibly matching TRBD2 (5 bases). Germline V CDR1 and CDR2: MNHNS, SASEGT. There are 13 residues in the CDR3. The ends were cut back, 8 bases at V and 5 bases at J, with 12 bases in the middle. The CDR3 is CASRGGRTGELFF. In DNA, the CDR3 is TGTGCCAGCCGCGGAGGAAGGACCGGGGAGCTGTTTTTT.

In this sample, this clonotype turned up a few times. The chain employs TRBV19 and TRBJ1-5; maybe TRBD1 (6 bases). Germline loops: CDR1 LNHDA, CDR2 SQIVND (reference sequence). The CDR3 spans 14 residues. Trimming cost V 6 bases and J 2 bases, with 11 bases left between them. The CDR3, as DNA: TGTGCCAGTAGCACAAAGGGGGGCAATCAGCCCCAGCATTTT. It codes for CASSTKGGNQPQHF.

This CDR3 reads CASSPPGFAYEQYF. CDR3 coding DNA: TGTGCCAGCAGTCCCCCGGGGTTCGCCTACGAGCAGTACTTC. The gene calls are TRBV28 and TRBJ2-7; D is possibly TRBD2 (5 bases). Between the trimmed V and J ends, which lost 5 bases and 2 bases, there was a span of 13 bases. The CDR3 runs to 14 residues. Germline CDR1 is MDHEN and CDR2 is SYDVKM.

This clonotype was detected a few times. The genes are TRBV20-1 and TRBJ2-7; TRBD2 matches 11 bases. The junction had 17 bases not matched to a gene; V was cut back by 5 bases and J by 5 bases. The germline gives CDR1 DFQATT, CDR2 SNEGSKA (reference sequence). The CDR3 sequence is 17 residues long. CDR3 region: CSAPASVYSGGADEQYF. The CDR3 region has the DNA TGCAGTGCTCCCGCTTCCGTTTATAGCGGGGGGGCCGACGAGCAGTACTTC.

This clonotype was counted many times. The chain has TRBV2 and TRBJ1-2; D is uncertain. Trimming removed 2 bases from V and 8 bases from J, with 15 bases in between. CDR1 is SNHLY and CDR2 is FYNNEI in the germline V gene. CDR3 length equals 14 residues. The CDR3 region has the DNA TGTGCCAGCAGTGAAACAGCATTGGCACGGGGCTACACCTTC. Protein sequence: CASSETALARGYTF.

This CDR3 reads CASLPPRSGHYGYTF. The CDR3 DNA reads as TGTGCCAGCCTGCCCCCTCGGTCGGGCCACTATGGCTACACCTTC. The rearrangement uses TRBV19 and TRBJ1-2; D not resolved. Trimming took 9 bases from V and 3 from J, leaving 20 bases between them. Germline V CDR1 and CDR2: LNHDA, SQIVND (reference sequence). The CDR3 length is 15 residues.

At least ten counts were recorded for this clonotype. The CDR3 protein is CSARDSGSRETQYF. CDR3 sequence (DNA): TGCAGTGCTAGAGATAGCGGGAGCAGAGAGACCCAGTACTTC. The chain carries TRBV20-1 and TRBJ2-5; 9 bases are shared with TRBD2. V was pared by 0 bases and J by 4 bases, with 3 bases of the junction left unmatched. Germline V gene data show CDR1 as DFQATT and CDR2 as SNEGSKA (reference sequence). This CDR3 spans 14 amino acids.

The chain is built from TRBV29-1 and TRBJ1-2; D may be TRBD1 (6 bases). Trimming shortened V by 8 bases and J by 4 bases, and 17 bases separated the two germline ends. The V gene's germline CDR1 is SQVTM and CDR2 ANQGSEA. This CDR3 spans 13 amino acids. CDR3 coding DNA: TGCAGCATTGCACAGGGTGGGCTCTATGGCTACACCTTC. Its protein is CSIAQGGLYGYTF.

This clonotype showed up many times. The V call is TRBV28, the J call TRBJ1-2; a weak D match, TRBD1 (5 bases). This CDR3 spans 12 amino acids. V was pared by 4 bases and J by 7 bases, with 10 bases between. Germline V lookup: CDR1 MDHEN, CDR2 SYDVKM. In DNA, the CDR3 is TGTGCCAGCAGTTCGCCCCAGGGTGGCTACACCTTC. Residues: CASSSPQGGYTF.

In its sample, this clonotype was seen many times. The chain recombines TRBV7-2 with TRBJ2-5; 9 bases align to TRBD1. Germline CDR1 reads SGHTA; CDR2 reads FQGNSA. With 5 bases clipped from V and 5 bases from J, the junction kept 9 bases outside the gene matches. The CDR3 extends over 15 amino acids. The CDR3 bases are TGTGCCAGCAGCGATGACAGGGGGAAATGGGAGACCCAGTACTTC. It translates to CASSDDRGKWETQYF. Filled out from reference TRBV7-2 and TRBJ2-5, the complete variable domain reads GAGVSQSPSNKVTEKGKDVELRCDPISGHTALYWYRQSLGQGLEFLIYFQGNSAPDKSGLPSDRFSAERTGGSVSTLTIQRTQQEDSAVYLCASSDDRGKWETQYFGPGTRLLVL.

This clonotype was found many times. CDR3 sequence reads: CSARTGSNQPQHF. The CDR3 DNA is TGCAGTGCTCGGACAGGGAGCAATCAGCCCCAGCATTTT. This chain links TRBV20-1 with TRBJ1-5; 8 nucleotides agree with TRBD1. Trimming at V came to 5 bases and at J to 1 base, leaving 1 base not matched to a gene. In germline, CDR1 is DFQATT, CDR2 SNEGSKA (reference sequence). CDR3 length: 13 amino acids.

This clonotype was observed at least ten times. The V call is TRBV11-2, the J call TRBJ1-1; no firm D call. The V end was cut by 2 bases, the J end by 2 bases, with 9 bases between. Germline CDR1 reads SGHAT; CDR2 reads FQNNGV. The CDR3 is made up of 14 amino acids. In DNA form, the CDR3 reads TGTGCCAGCAGCTTAACTTCGGTCAACACTGAAGCTTTCTTT. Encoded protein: CASSLTSVNTEAFF.

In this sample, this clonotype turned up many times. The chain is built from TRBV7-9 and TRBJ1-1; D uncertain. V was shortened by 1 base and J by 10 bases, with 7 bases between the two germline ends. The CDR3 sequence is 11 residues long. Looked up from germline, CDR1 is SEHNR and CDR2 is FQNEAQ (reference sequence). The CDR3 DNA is TGTGCCAGCAGCTTAGACAGAACAGCTTTCTTT. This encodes CASSLDRTAFF. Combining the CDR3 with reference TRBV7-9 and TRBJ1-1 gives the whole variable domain DTGVSQNPRHKITKRGQNVTFRCDPISEHNRLYWYRQTLGQGPEFLTYFQNEAQLEKSRLLSDRFSAERPKGSFSTLEIQRTEQGDSAMYLCASSLDRTAFFGQGTRLTVV.